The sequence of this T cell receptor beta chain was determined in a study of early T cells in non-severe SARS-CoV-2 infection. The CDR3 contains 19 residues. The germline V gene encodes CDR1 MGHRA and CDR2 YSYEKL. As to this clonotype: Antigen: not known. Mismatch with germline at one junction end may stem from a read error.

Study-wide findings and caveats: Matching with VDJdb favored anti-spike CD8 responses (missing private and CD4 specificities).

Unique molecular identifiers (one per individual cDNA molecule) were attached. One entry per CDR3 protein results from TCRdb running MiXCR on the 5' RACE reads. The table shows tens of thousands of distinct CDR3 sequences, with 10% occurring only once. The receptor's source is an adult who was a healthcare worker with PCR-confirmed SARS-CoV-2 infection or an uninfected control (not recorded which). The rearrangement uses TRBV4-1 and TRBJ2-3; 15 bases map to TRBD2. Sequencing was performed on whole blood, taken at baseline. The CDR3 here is CTSSPERTSGRAAPDTQYF. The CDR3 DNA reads TGCACCAGCAGCCCCGAGCGGACTAGCGGGAGGGCCGCGCCAGATACGCAGTATTTT.